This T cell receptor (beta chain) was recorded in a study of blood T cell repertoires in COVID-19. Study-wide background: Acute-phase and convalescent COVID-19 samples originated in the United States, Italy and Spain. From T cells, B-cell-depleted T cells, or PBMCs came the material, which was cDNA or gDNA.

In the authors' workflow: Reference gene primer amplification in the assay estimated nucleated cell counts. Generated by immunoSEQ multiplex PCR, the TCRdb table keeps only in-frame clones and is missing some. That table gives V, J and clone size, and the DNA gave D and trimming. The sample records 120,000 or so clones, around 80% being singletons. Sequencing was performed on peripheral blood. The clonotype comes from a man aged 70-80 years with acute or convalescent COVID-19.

The CDR3 DNA reads TGTGCCAGTCAAGGCCCGGGAACCGGGGAGCTGTTTTTT. As protein: CASQGPGTGELFF. The chain uses TRBV2 and TRBJ2-2; tentative D call: TRBD2 (5 bases). The CDR3 runs to 13 residues. Germline CDR1 SNHLY, CDR2 FYNNEI. V lost 9 bases and J 5 bases, leaving 13 bases between the germline ends.